This T cell receptor (beta chain) was retrieved from a study of blood T cell repertoires in COVID-19. The CDR3 extends over 16 amino acids. Deletions cut 3 bases from V and 0 bases from J, with 15 bases between. The germline V gene encodes CDR1 SNHLY and CDR2 FYNNEI. Here immunoSEQ multiplex PCR was the method, and the copy in TCRdb shows in-frame clones only, minus some. Found here are about 59,000 clones, less than 75% of them singletons; the top ten hold around 13%. Sequenced: peripheral blood. The clonotype originates from a woman in her 70s with acute or convalescent COVID-19. This chain joins TRBV2 and TRBJ2-7, with D perhaps matching TRBD2 (7 bases). This chain's CDR3 is CASSDFGGASSYEQYF. CDR3 DNA sequence: TGTGCCAGCAGTGACTTTGGGGGGGCCAGCTCCTACGAGCAGTACTTC. The whole variable domain, filled in from reference TRBV2 and TRBJ2-7, reads EPEVTQTPSHQVTQMGQEVILRCVPISNHLYFYWYRQILGQKVEFLVSFYNNEISEKSEIFDDQFSVERPDGSNFTLKIRSTKLEDSAMYFCASSDFGGASSYEQYFGPGTRLTVT.